A selection of T cell receptor beta chains follows, all from one sample in a study of T cells after yellow fever vaccination. Each CDR3 protein gets one entry after TCRdb re-called the 5' RACE reads with MiXCR. The sample lists under 80,000 distinct CDR3 sequences, about 7.8% seen once, with just over 35% in the top ten. The sequences come from CD8+ T cells sorted from PBMCs, collected 15 days after the yellow fever booster vaccination. The receptor set was obtained from a man aged 25 to 45 who received the YFV17D yellow fever vaccine. The CDR3 runs from the conserved cysteine through the conserved F or W. The D gene is left open where the match is weak. Clone size is shown for a subset of rows, as once, few, many or a class of expanded clone.

- | TRBD2 | TRBJ2-7 | TRBV6-1 | CASSPGTSGLEQYF | TGTGCCAGCAGTCCAGGGACTAGCGGACTCGAGCAGTACTTC
many | TRBD2 | TRBJ2-3 | TRBV9 | CASSDSGLAGGNTQYF | TGTGCCAGCAGCGATTCGGGACTAGCGGGAGGAAATACGCAGTATTTT
- | - | TRBJ2-6 | TRBV4-2 | CASSQASDIFRANVLTF | TGTGCCAGCAGCCAGGCTTCCGACATATTCCGGGCCAACGTCCTGACTTTC
many | TRBD2 | TRBJ2-1 | TRBV12-3/TRBV12-4 | CASSLGLADAQSQFF | TGTGCCAGCAGTTTGGGACTAGCGGACGCCCAGAGCCAGTTCTTC
many | TRBD1 | TRBJ2-3 | TRBV4-3 | CASSQLRDRATDTQYF | TGCGCCAGCAGCCAACTTCGGGACAGGGCCACAGATACGCAGTATTTT
many | - | TRBJ1-1 | TRBV30 | CAWSSGRGLTEAFF | TGTGCCTGGAGCTCCGGCAGGGGCCTCACTGAAGCTTTCTTT
many | - | TRBJ1-1 | TRBV30 | CAWDRTEAFF | TGTGCCTGGGACAGAACCGAAGCTTTCTTT
many | TRBD1 | TRBJ2-3 | TRBV7-8 | CASSPRDSDADTQYF | TGTGCCAGCAGCCCCCGGGACAGTGATGCAGATACGCAGTATTTT
many | TRBD2 | TRBJ2-1 | TRBV9 | CASSMSGLAEYNEQFF | TGTGCCAGCTCGATGTCCGGGCTAGCGGAATACAATGAGCAGTTCTTC
many | TRBD2 | TRBJ2-1 | TRBV6-2/TRBV6-3 | CAIGLAGGAYNEQFF | TGTGCCATTGGACTAGCGGGAGGGGCCTACAATGAGCAGTTCTTC
many | TRBD1 | TRBJ2-7 | TRBV7-3 | CASSLNGFSDRSSEQYF | TGTGCCAGCAGCTTAAATGGTTTTTCGGACAGGTCGTCCGAGCAGTACTTC
many | - | TRBJ1-2 | TRBV12-5 | CASGSDLYGYTF | TGTGCTAGTGGTTCGGACCTCTATGGCTACACCTTC
few | TRBD2 | TRBJ2-1 | TRBV6-1 | CASRTGLAGRTYNEQFF | TGTGCCAGCAGAACAGGACTAGCGGGGCGAACCTACAATGAGCAGTTCTTC
many | - | TRBJ2-2 | TRBV4-3 | CASSQEWGTGELFF | TGCGCCAGCAGCCAAGAGTGGGGCACCGGGGAGCTGTTTTTT
many | - | TRBJ2-7 | TRBV7-2 | CASSLVRGYEQYF | TGTGCCAGCAGCTTAGTCAGGGGCTACGAGCAGTACTTC
many | TRBD2 | TRBJ2-3 | TRBV7-9 | CASSATGTSPDTQYF | TGTGCCAGCAGCGCGACCGGGACTAGTCCTGATACGCAGTATTTT
- | TRBD2 | TRBJ2-3 | TRBV11-2 | CASTPPGLGTDTQYF | TGTGCCAGCACGCCACCGGGACTAGGCACAGATACGCAGTATTTT
many | - | TRBJ1-1 | TRBV19 | CASIGWGGSMNTEAFF | TGTGCCAGTATCGGATGGGGGGGGTCCATGAACACTGAAGCTTTCTTT
many | - | TRBJ1-1 | TRBV20-1 | CSAWTALTEAFF | TGCAGTGCCTGGACAGCTCTCACTGAAGCTTTCTTT
many | - | TRBJ1-4 | TRBV4-3 | CASSHQGFNEKLFF | TGCGCCAGCAGCCACCAGGGATTTAATGAAAAACTGTTTTTT